This T cell receptor beta chain derives from a study of CXCR3-negative and CXCR3-positive naive CD8 T cells. Germline-derived CDR1 and CDR2 are MNHEY and SMNVEV (reference sequence). CDR3 length: 15 residues. The study, taken as a whole, reports: CXCR3-negative naive cells had less hydrophobic TRB CDR3s than did CXCR3-positive naive cells.

Libraries were UMI-labeled 5' RACE TRB cDNA. For each CDR3 protein, TCRdb gives one entry from its re-call of the 5' RACE reads, without DNA. The sample includes roughly 63,000 distinct CDR3 sequences. As for this clonotype: The antigen remains undetermined.

This clonotype originated in a human donor in good health. Some clones in this sample may be carry-over from other donors' samples. J is TRBJ1-5 and V is TRBV27. Sequenced: naive CXCR3+ CD8+ T cells from blood. The subset was: CD45RO-CCR7+CD27+CD95- naive CD8+ T cells expressing CXCR3 (TNR3+). CDR3 sequence reads: CASRGGGYSNQPQHF.